The source of this TCR beta chain is a study of cytomegalovirus exposure and HLA in healthy donors. PCR was performed using 60 Vbeta and 13 Jbeta primers. Produced via immunoSEQ multiplex PCR; TCRdb's table is partial and in-frame only. Of about 170,000 clones in the sample, around 80% were seen once. This CDR3 is built from 15 residues. Germline CDR1 reads SGHDT; CDR2 reads YYEEEE. J was trimmed by 5 bases and V by 0 bases; bases with no gene match: 4. Source material: PBMCs. The genes are TRBV5-6 and TRBJ1-1; 10 positions match TRBD1. The receptor's source is a woman in her thirties in good health and CMV-seropositive. The CDR3, as DNA: TGTGCCAGCAGCTTGGTTTGGGACAGGGGAACTGAAGCTTTCTTT. Residues: CASSLVWDRGTEAFF.